Presented here are 8 T cell receptor beta chains from one specimen sequenced in a study of radiation and T cells in renal cell carcinoma. Time point in this sample: baseline pretreatment blood. The treatment was: 15 Gy SBRT to primary tumor, nephrectomy 4 weeks later. The method was immunoSEQ multiplex PCR; TCRdb's version includes in-frame clones alone and lacks a portion of them. Of 130,000 to 150,000 clones in the sample, around 90% are singletons; the top ten hold 4.1%. The sequencing here drew on blood, taken from a patient whose treatment included radiotherapy and nephrectomy. These receptors were collected from a woman aged 70 to 79 with renal cell carcinoma.

CDR3 coding DNA: TGTGCCAGCAAAAGGCAGTCCTCCTACGAGCAGTACTTC. It is translated as CASKRQSSYEQYF. The chain links TRBV6-5 to TRBJ2-7; D ambiguous. This CDR3 has 13 residues. CDR1 is MNHEY, CDR2 SVGAGI, per germline. V gave up 7 bases and J gave up 0 bases, with 10 bases separating them.

The rearrangement joins TRBV6-1 to TRBJ1-6; a possible D gene is TRBD1 (6 bases). Trimming removed 1 base from V and 10 bases from J, with 17 bases in between. CDR3 size: 16 residues. The V gene's germline CDR1 is MNHNS and CDR2 SASEGT. The CDR3 here is CASSEVSARGGSPLHF. As DNA, the CDR3 is TGTGCCAGCAGTGAAGTGTCTGCCAGGGGAGGGTCACCCCTCCACTTT.

The genes are TRBV23-1 and TRBJ1-1; tentatively, D is TRBD1 (6 bases). TRBV23-1 is reported as an ORF; its role is uncertain. The CDR3 loop spans 15 amino acids. V shed 7 bases and J shed 6 bases, with 21 bases lying between them. CDR3 sequence reads: CASTTHLLRGAEAFF. In DNA, the CDR3 is TGCGCCAGCACCACGCACCTCCTCAGGGGCGCTGAAGCTTTCTTT.

This chain links TRBV14 with TRBJ2-5; 8 nucleotides align to TRBD2. This CDR3 region has 16 residues. Per germline, CDR1 SGHDN and CDR2 FVKESK. Germline trimming cut 0 bases from V and 5 bases from J; bases unmatched to any gene: 8. The CDR3 region has the DNA TGTGCCAGCAGCCAAGAACGGGGGGGCATCGGGGAGACCCAGTACTTC. It encodes CASSQERGGIGETQYF. Full variable domain (outside the CDR3, taken from reference TRBV14 and TRBJ2-5): EAGVTQFPSHSVIEKGQTVTLRCDPISGHDNLYWYRRVMGKEIKFLLHFVKESKQDESGMPNNRFLAERTGGTYSTLKVQPAELEDSGVYFCASSQERGGIGETQYFGPGTRLLVL.

The chain joins TRBV19 to TRBJ1-1; 9 bases align to TRBD1. The germline CDR1 and CDR2 sequences are LNHDA and SQIVND (reference sequence). The CDR3 is made up of 16 amino acids. J lost 5 bases, V lost 5 bases, and 12 bases had no gene match. The CDR3 here is CASSFQPGQGWTEAFF. In DNA, the CDR3 is TGTGCCAGTAGTTTCCAGCCGGGACAGGGTTGGACTGAAGCTTTCTTT.

The chain uses TRBV19 and TRBJ2-7; D could derive from TRBD1 or TRBD2 (5 bases each). Deletions cut 5 bases from V and 2 bases from J, with 10 bases between. The CDR3 totals 13 residues. Germline-derived CDR1 and CDR2 are LNHDA and SQIVND (reference sequence). The CDR3, as DNA: TGTGCCAGTAGTCCGGGACCAGCCTACGAGCAGTACTTC. It is translated as CASSPGPAYEQYF. Supplemented by reference TRBV19 and TRBJ2-7, the full variable domain reads DGGITQSPKYLFRKEGQNVTLSCEQNLNHDAMYWYRQDPGQGLRLIYYSQIVNDFQKGDIAEGYSVSREKKESFPLTVTSAQKNPTAFYLCASSPGPAYEQYFGPGTRLTVT.

The chain joins TRBV9 to TRBJ2-3; D call uncertain. The V end was cut by 3 bases, the J end by 2 bases, with 13 bases between. Germline-derived CDR1 and CDR2 are SGDLS and YYNGEE. This CDR3 contains 15 residues. In nucleotides, the CDR3 is TGTGCCAGCAGCGCCGGTAGTCCGGCCACAGATACGCAGTATTTT. Amino acid sequence: CASSAGSPATDTQYF.

This sequence joins TRBV5-8 and TRBJ1-5, with a weak D call TRBD1 (6 bases). V was cut by 2 bases and J by 1 base, with 10 bases left in between. Germline values: CDR1 SGHTS, CDR2 YDEGEE. CDR3 length equals 15 residues. The CDR3 is CASSFGGASNQPQHF. CDR3 coding DNA: TGTGCCAGCAGCTTCGGGGGCGCGAGCAATCAGCCCCAGCATTTT.